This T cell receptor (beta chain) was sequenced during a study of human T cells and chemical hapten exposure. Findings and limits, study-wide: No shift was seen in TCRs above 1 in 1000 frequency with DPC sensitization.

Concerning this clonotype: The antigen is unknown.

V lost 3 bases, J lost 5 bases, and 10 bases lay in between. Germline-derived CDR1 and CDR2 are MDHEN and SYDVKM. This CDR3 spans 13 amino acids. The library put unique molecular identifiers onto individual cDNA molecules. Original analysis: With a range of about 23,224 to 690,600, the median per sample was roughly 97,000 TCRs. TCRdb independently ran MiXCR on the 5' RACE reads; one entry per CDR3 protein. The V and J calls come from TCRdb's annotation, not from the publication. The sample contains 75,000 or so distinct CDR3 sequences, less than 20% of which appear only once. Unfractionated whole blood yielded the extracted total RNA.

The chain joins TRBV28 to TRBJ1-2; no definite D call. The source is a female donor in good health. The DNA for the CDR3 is TGTGCCAGCAGTTTTCAGAGGGTTTATGGCTACACCTTC. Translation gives CASSFQRVYGYTF.